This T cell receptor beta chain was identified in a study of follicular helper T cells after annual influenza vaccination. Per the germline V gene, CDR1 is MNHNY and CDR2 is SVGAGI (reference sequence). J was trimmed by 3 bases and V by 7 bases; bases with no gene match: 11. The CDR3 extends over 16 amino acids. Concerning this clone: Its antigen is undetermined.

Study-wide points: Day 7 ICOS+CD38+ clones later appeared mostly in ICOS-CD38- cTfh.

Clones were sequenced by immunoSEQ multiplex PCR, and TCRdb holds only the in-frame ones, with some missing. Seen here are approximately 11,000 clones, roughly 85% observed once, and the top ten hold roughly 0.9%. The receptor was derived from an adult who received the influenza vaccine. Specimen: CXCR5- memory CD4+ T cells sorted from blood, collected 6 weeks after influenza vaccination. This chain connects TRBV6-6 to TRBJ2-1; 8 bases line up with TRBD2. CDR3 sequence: CASTPRAGGGYNEQFF. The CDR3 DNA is TGTGCCAGCACCCCCCGGGCGGGGGGAGGCTACAATGAGCAGTTCTTC.